This TCR beta chain was sequenced in a study of blood T cell repertoires in COVID-19. Here immunoSEQ multiplex PCR was the method, and the copy in TCRdb shows in-frame clones only, minus some. The repertoire consists of some 200,000 clones, with roughly four fifths occurring once and the leading ten covering 12%. The sequencing sample was made of PBMCs or T cells enriched from blood (not recorded which). The clonotype originates from a man between 40 and 49 years old who had recovered from COVID-19.

CDR3 residues: CASLPPGKGYGYTF. DNA of the CDR3: TGTGCCAGCTTACCGCCGGGAAAGGGCTATGGCTACACCTTC. The J gene is TRBJ1-2, the V gene TRBV18; no reliable D call. Germline CDR1 reads KGHSH; CDR2 reads LQKENI. V was pared by 7 bases and J by 4 bases, with 16 bases between. The CDR3 has 14 amino acids.